Listed below are T cell receptor beta chains from one sample, sequenced in a study of blood T cell repertoires in COVID-19. Assay: immunoSEQ multiplex PCR; the TCRdb copy retains only in-frame clones and omits some. In the table there are around 210,000 clones, 70% to 90% of which are singletons. The sequencing sample was made of peripheral blood. Every receptor here comes from a man between 50 and 59 years old with COVID-19, enrolled during active disease. The CDR3 runs from the conserved cysteine through the conserved F or W. The order of the fields is V gene, clone size, J gene, D gene, CDR3 protein, CDR3 DNA. A D gene is named only where the DNA matches it firmly. Rows may omit the clone size; those that give it use once, few, many or a size class.

v_call: TRBV19; clone_size: -; j_call: TRBJ2-3; d_call: TRBD2; cdr3_aa: CASSITSATRGTQYF; cdr3_nt: TGTGCCAGTAGTATTACTAGCGCCACCCGGGGGACGCAGTATTTT
v_call: TRBV2; clone_size: -; j_call: TRBJ2-7; d_call: TRBD2; cdr3_aa: CASRDPGLEAPEQYF; cdr3_nt: TGTGCCAGCAGGGATCCGGGACTAGAGGCTCCCGAGCAGTACTTC
v_call: TRBV2; clone_size: -; j_call: TRBJ2-3; d_call: -; cdr3_aa: CASRAPTDTQYF; cdr3_nt: TGTGCCAGCAGGGCCCCCACAGATACGCAGTATTTT
v_call: TRBV2; clone_size: once; j_call: TRBJ2-3; d_call: TRBD2; cdr3_aa: CASSENVSGKGTQYF; cdr3_nt: TGTGCCAGCAGTGAAAATGTTAGCGGGAAGGGTACGCAGTATTTT
v_call: TRBV10-3; clone_size: -; j_call: TRBJ2-3; d_call: -; cdr3_aa: CAIRAGRLTDTQYF; cdr3_nt: TGTGCCATCAGAGCAGGGAGGCTCACAGATACGCAGTATTTT
v_call: TRBV27; clone_size: -; j_call: TRBJ2-1; d_call: -; cdr3_aa: CASSTQGVNEQFF; cdr3_nt: TGTGCCAGCTCCACCCAGGGTGTCAATGAGCAGTTCTTC
v_call: TRBV12-1; clone_size: -; j_call: TRBJ2-6; d_call: -; cdr3_aa: CASSFDWTGVPSGANVLTF; cdr3_nt: TGTGCCAGCAGCTTTGACTGGACAGGGGTCCCCTCTGGGGCCAACGTCCTGACTTTC
v_call: TRBV7-3; clone_size: -; j_call: TRBJ1-1; d_call: -; cdr3_aa: CASSFTGDTEAFF; cdr3_nt: TGTGCCAGCAGCTTTACAGGAGACACTGAAGCTTTCTTT
v_call: TRBV29-1; clone_size: -; j_call: TRBJ2-1; d_call: -; cdr3_aa: CSVEPGGKLNEQFF; cdr3_nt: TGCAGCGTTGAACCAGGGGGGAAGCTAAATGAGCAGTTCTTC
v_call: TRBV5-1; clone_size: -; j_call: TRBJ2-3; d_call: TRBD2; cdr3_aa: CASSTGLASTDTQYF; cdr3_nt: TGCGCCAGCAGCACGGGACTAGCTAGCACAGATACGCAGTATTTT
v_call: TRBV7-3; clone_size: -; j_call: TRBJ1-1; d_call: -; cdr3_aa: CASSARVGEDTEAFF; cdr3_nt: TGTGCCAGCAGCGCTCGGGTTGGGGAGGACACTGAAGCTTTCTTT
v_call: TRBV19; clone_size: -; j_call: TRBJ1-3; d_call: TRBD1; cdr3_aa: CASKTGQGHSGNTIYF; cdr3_nt: TGTGCCAGTAAAACTGGACAGGGACACTCTGGAAACACCATATATTTT
v_call: TRBV7-8; clone_size: -; j_call: TRBJ2-7; d_call: TRBD1; cdr3_aa: CASSRDRAHEQYF; cdr3_nt: TGTGCCAGCAGCCGGGACAGGGCCCACGAGCAGTACTTC
v_call: TRBV7-8; clone_size: -; j_call: TRBJ2-5; d_call: -; cdr3_aa: CASSSEATQYF; cdr3_nt: TGTGCCAGCAGCTCGGAGGCGACCCAGTACTTC
v_call: TRBV12-5; clone_size: -; j_call: TRBJ1-1; d_call: -; cdr3_aa: CASGRRAGTPGTEAFF; cdr3_nt: TGTGCTAGTGGACGACGGGCAGGGACACCTGGCACTGAAGCTTTCTTT
v_call: TRBV28; clone_size: -; j_call: TRBJ2-2; d_call: TRBD2; cdr3_aa: CASRAGLALNTGELFF; cdr3_nt: TGTGCCAGCAGAGCGGGACTAGCACTGAACACCGGGGAGCTGTTTTTT
v_call: TRBV7-6; clone_size: once; j_call: TRBJ2-1; d_call: -; cdr3_aa: CASSLRRGLDEQFF; cdr3_nt: TGTGCCAGCAGCTTAAGGAGAGGGTTGGATGAGCAGTTCTTC
v_call: TRBV30; clone_size: -; j_call: TRBJ1-1; d_call: TRBD1; cdr3_aa: CAWTTGGRSEAFF; cdr3_nt: TGTGCCTGGACAACAGGGGGTCGTTCTGAAGCTTTCTTT
v_call: TRBV27; clone_size: -; j_call: TRBJ2-7; d_call: -; cdr3_aa: CASTRAGGLHSYEQYF; cdr3_nt: TGTGCCAGCACGAGGGCAGGCGGACTCCACTCCTACGAGCAGTACTTC
v_call: TRBV3-1/TRBV3-2; clone_size: few; j_call: TRBJ2-7; d_call: TRBD1; cdr3_aa: CASSQADRGPAYEQYF; cdr3_nt: TGTGCCAGCAGCCAGGCCGACAGGGGGCCAGCCTACGAGCAGTACTTC
v_call: TRBV30; clone_size: -; j_call: TRBJ2-3; d_call: -; cdr3_aa: CAWMRPTTDTQYF; cdr3_nt: TGTGCCTGGATGCGCCCCACCACAGATACGCAGTATTTT
v_call: TRBV6-5; clone_size: -; j_call: TRBJ2-7; d_call: -; cdr3_aa: CASSQIYEQYF; cdr3_nt: TGTGCCAGCAGTCAAATTTACGAGCAGTACTTC
v_call: TRBV7-9; clone_size: -; j_call: TRBJ2-5; d_call: -; cdr3_aa: CASSSPGGYQETQYF; cdr3_nt: TGTGCCAGCAGCTCCCCTGGCGGGTACCAAGAGACCCAGTACTTC
v_call: TRBV27; clone_size: -; j_call: TRBJ2-5; d_call: -; cdr3_aa: CASSFSGGQETQYF; cdr3_nt: TGTGCCAGCAGTTTTTCCGGGGGGCAGGAGACCCAGTACTTC
v_call: TRBV7-9; clone_size: -; j_call: TRBJ1-4; d_call: TRBD1; cdr3_aa: CASSHGTAHEKLFF; cdr3_nt: TGTGCCAGCAGCCACGGGACAGCTCATGAAAAACTGTTTTTT
v_call: TRBV7-9; clone_size: -; j_call: TRBJ1-1; d_call: -; cdr3_aa: CASSPQEDTEAFF; cdr3_nt: TGTGCCAGCAGCCCCCAGGAGGACACTGAAGCTTTCTTT